This entry lists 30 T cell receptor beta chains sequenced from one sample in a study of Ad26.COV2.S vaccination and SARS-CoV-2 variants. Some clones are missing from TCRdb's copy, which holds only in-frame ones; the method was immunoSEQ multiplex PCR. The sample records about 320,000 clones, approximately 86% being singletons. Treatment: around 19 received Ad26.COV2.S at low or high dose, single or two shots; five or six received placebo; per-sample allocation not given. Sampling occurred on day 63 after the first vaccine or placebo injection. The source material was peripheral blood, sampled in a trial of Ad26.COV2.S vaccine versus placebo. Receptor source: a person aged 18-60 years who received the Ad26.COV2.S COVID-19 vaccine or a placebo.

J is TRBJ2-1 and V is TRBV15, with TRBD1 identical over 7 bases. The V gene end was trimmed by 6 bases and the J gene end by 10 bases; junction bases not matched to a gene: 6. Germline lookup yields CDR1 LNHNV and CDR2 YYDKDF (reference sequence). The CDR3 consists of 12 residues. In nucleotides, the CDR3 is TGTGCCACCAGTGTGGGACAGCCAGAGCAGTTCTTC. As protein: CATSVGQPEQFF.

This clone was seen more than once but under ten times. The chain joins TRBV6-4 to TRBJ1-1; 7 nucleotides match TRBD1. V was pared by 6 bases and J by 7 bases, with 11 bases of the junction left unmatched. The CDR3 runs 14 residues. Germline CDR1 reads MRHNA; CDR2 reads SNTAGT. This CDR3 is CASRKRQGFGEAFF. CDR3 bases: TGTGCCAGCAGGAAACGACAGGGTTTCGGTGAAGCTTTCTTT.

In nucleotides, the CDR3 is TGTGCCAGCAGTCTCTTAGCGGGGGGGAAGGAGACCCAGTACTTC. Its translation: CASSLLAGGKETQYF. The chain is built from TRBV27 and TRBJ2-5; 11 nucleotides match TRBD2. J was trimmed by 5 bases and V by 5 bases; bases with no gene match: 7. The CDR3 has 15 amino acids. CDR1 is MNHEY, CDR2 SMNVEV, per germline (reference sequence).

The chain uses TRBV5-1 and TRBJ2-5, with a possible D match to TRBD2 (5 bases). Germline assignment: CDR1 SGHRS and CDR2 YFSETQ. V was pared by 1 base and J by 5 bases, with 12 bases between. The CDR3 extends over 14 amino acids. CDR3 nucleotides: TGCGCCAGCAGCTTGCAACAGAGGGAGGAGACCCAGTACTTC. Its translation is CASSLQQREETQYF.

CDR3 nucleotides: TGTGCCAGCAGCTTAGGCCAGTACTACGAGCAGTACTTC. Translation gives CASSLGQYYEQYF. The chain carries TRBV7-6 and TRBJ2-7; D gene uncertain. CDR3 length: 13 amino acids. V dropped 1 base and J dropped 3 bases, with 7 bases sitting between them. Germline V gene sequence: CDR1 SGHVS, CDR2 FNYEAQ.

V gene TRBV29-1 combines with J gene TRBJ2-5; possible D gene TRBD1, 5 bases. This CDR3 contains 13 residues. Between the trimmed V and J ends, which lost 6 bases and 5 bases, there was a span of 16 bases. CDR1 and CDR2 from the germline V gene are SQVTM and ANQGSEA. The CDR3 nucleotides read TGCAGCGTGGCGCAGGGCTCCGGGGAGACCCAGTACTTC. The encoded protein is CSVAQGSGETQYF.

The chain employs TRBV7-3 and TRBJ2-1, with a weak D call TRBD2 (5 bases). V lost 0 bases, J lost 14 bases, and 14 bases lay in between. This CDR3 is 13 amino acids long. Germline V CDR1 and CDR2: SGHTA, FQGTGA. The CDR3 loop reads CASSLTKDSREFF. CDR3 bases: TGTGCCAGCAGCTTAACGAAGGACTCCCGCGAGTTCTTC.

This clone was recorded only once. The genes are TRBV7-6 and TRBJ2-2; D not resolved. Per germline, CDR1 SGHVS and CDR2 FNYEAQ. The CDR3 is 11 amino acids. Trimming pared 7 bases from V and 4 bases from J, leaving 4 bases between. The CDR3 here is CASTATGELFF. The CDR3 DNA follows: TGTGCCAGCACCGCCACCGGGGAGCTGTTTTTT.

This chain uses TRBV20-1 with TRBJ1-1; tentative D call: TRBD1 (5 bases). The length of the CDR3 is 15 residues. Germline CDR1 is DFQATT and CDR2 is SNEGSKA (reference sequence). With 3 bases removed from V and 0 bases from J, the gap between germline ends came to 14 bases. The CDR3 region has the DNA TGCAGTGCTAGTGGGGCAGACACTATGAACACTGAAGCTTTCTTT. Amino acids: CSASGADTMNTEAFF.

The chain employs TRBV6-5 and TRBJ2-7, with 7 bases matching TRBD1. The germline gives CDR1 MNHEY, CDR2 SVGAGI. Trimming removed 4 bases from V and 7 bases from J; junction bases left unmatched: 10. The CDR3 runs 14 residues. This CDR3 reads CASSSQGRPGEQYF. CDR3 bases: TGTGCCAGCAGTTCACAGGGGAGACCGGGTGAGCAGTACTTC.

This clone is a singleton in its sample. At one boundary the junction diverges from the germline segment, which might be a read error. The genes are TRBV7-9 and TRBJ2-2, with 9 bases fitting TRBD1. Germline V gene data show CDR1 as SEHNR and CDR2 as FQNEAQ (reference sequence). The CDR3 contains 15 residues. The CDR3 bases are TGTGCCAGCAGATACGGGACAGGGAACCCCGGGGAGCTGTTTTTT. This translates into CASRYGTGNPGELFF.

The CDR3 sequence: CASRGTSLSGNTIYF. The CDR3 DNA follows: TGTGCCAGCAGAGGAACTAGCCTCTCTGGAAACACCATATATTTT. The V call is TRBV6-5, the J call TRBJ1-3; D unclear. There are 15 residues in the CDR3. Germline loops: CDR1 MNHEY, CDR2 SVGAGI. Trimming removed 6 bases at V and 0 bases at J, with 12 bases between.

The CDR3 nucleotides are TGTGCCAGCAGCGGACTAGCGGGGGGGAATGAGCAGTTCTTC. Its translation is CASSGLAGGNEQFF. The chain couples TRBV9 to TRBJ2-1; 14 nucleotides agree with TRBD2. This CDR3 region has 14 residues. Germline CDR1 and CDR2: SGDLS and YYNGEE. V lost 3 bases and J lost 7; bases outside the gene matches: 0.

The chain links TRBV11-2 to TRBJ2-7; maybe TRBD1 (7 bases). The CDR3 length is 16 residues. The V end lost 3 bases, the J end lost 4 bases, and 19 bases lay between the germline ends. Germline assignment: CDR1 SGHAT and CDR2 FQNNGV. The CDR3, as DNA: TGTGCCAGCAGCTTCAAGACAGGGACTCCCCCTTACGAGCAGTACTTC. Translation: CASSFKTGTPPYEQYF.

J is TRBJ2-1 and V is TRBV5-1, with D tentatively TRBD2 (6 bases). V lost 2 bases, J lost 2 bases, and 11 bases lay in between. The germline V gene has CDR1 SGHRS and CDR2 YFSETQ. This CDR3 contains 15 residues. CDR3 bases: TGCGCCAGCAGCTTAGCCGGGGGAACCTACAATGAGCAGTTCTTC. Protein product: CASSLAGGTYNEQFF.

The V and J genes are TRBV9 and TRBJ2-7, with 7 bases that match TRBD2. J lost 1 base, V lost 0 bases, and 13 bases had no gene match. Germline V lookup: CDR1 SGDLS, CDR2 YYNGEE. This CDR3 comprises 18 residues. Here the CDR3 reads CASSVATGVAGVSYEQYF. The CDR3 nucleotides are TGTGCCAGCAGCGTAGCTACAGGCGTTGCGGGGGTGTCCTACGAGCAGTACTTC.

Comments on this clone: The junction and the germline gene differ at one end; a read error may be behind it. V and J are TRBV3-1 (or the pseudogene TRBV3-2) and TRBJ1-2; D is unresolved. The CDR3 loop spans 15 amino acids. CDR1 LGHDT and CDR2 YNNKEL come from the germline V gene (reference sequence). The CDR3 nucleotides are TGTGCCAGCAGCCAAGATCGCAGCTCCGGGTCTTCTATCCGCTTC. This codes for CASSQDRSSGSSIRF.

The CDR3 protein is CASSPGQGGGYTF. CDR3 nucleotides: TGTGCCAGCAGCCCCGGACAGGGGGGAGGCTACACCTTC. The rearrangement joins TRBV28 to TRBJ1-2; TRBD1 matches 10 bases. Germline V gives CDR1 MDHEN, CDR2 SYDVKM. CDR3 size: 13 residues. The V segment lost 6 bases and the J segment 8 bases; nucleotides outside the gene matches: 6.

The chain couples TRBV7-2 to TRBJ2-7; 8 bases align to TRBD2. V lost 4 bases to trimming and J lost 1 base; unmatched junction nucleotides: 3. The germline gives CDR1 SGHTA, CDR2 FQGNSA. CDR3 size: 14 residues. The CDR3 DNA follows: TGTGCCAGCAGCTCACGGGGGGGATCCTACGAGCAGTACTTC. Encoded protein: CASSSRGGSYEQYF.

The chain carries TRBV9 and TRBJ2-2; maybe TRBD2 (6 bases). The CDR3 is 14 amino acids. Germline CDR1 reads SGDLS; CDR2 reads YYNGEE. V lost 2 bases and J lost 4, with 9 bases in between. CDR3 residues: CASSVAGSTGELFF. The CDR3 DNA reads as TGTGCCAGCAGCGTTGCGGGGAGCACCGGGGAGCTGTTTTTT.

In its sample, this clone was seen a few times. The rearrangement links TRBV2 to TRBJ1-6; 8 nucleotides match TRBD1. The CDR3 is made up of 21 amino acids. Germline values: CDR1 SNHLY, CDR2 FYNNEI. The V and J ends lost 6 bases and 0 bases, in that order; junction bases with no gene match: 19. CDR3 sequence reads: CASREWSSDRVLSSYNSPLHF. The CDR3 DNA sequence: TGTGCCAGCAGGGAATGGAGTTCGGACAGGGTCCTTAGCTCCTATAATTCACCCCTCCACTTT.

The chain employs TRBV5-5 and TRBJ2-5; 8 bases fit TRBD1. After removal of 2 bases from V and 5 bases from J, the junction contained 8 bases not matched to a gene. The germline V gene encodes CDR1 SGHKS and CDR2 YYEKEE (reference sequence). CDR3 length: 15 residues. CDR3 loop: CASSFLQGAGETQYF. CDR3 DNA sequence: TGTGCCAGCAGCTTCCTCCAGGGGGCGGGGGAGACCCAGTACTTC. The full variable domain, with the rest looked up from reference TRBV5-5 and TRBJ2-5, is DAGVTQSPTHLIKTRGQQVTLRCSPISGHKSVSWYQQVLGQGPQFIFQYYEKEERGRGNFPDRFSARQFPNYSSELNVNALLLGDSALYLCASSFLQGAGETQYFGPGTRLLVL.

The chain recombines TRBV28 with TRBJ1-6, with 7 bases lining up with TRBD1. This CDR3 region has 17 residues. Trimming removed 6 bases from V and 3 bases from J; junction bases left unmatched: 11. In germline, CDR1 is MDHEN, CDR2 SYDVKM. CDR3 coding DNA: TGTGCCAGCAGACCCGGGACAGCGAGTAGCTATAATTCACCCCTCCACTTT. Its translation is CASRPGTASSYNSPLHF.

This clone was observed a handful of times. The V gene is TRBV14, the J gene TRBJ1-6; 7 bases match TRBD1. The J segment lost 6 bases and the V segment lost 2 bases, leaving 1 base of the junction unmatched. This CDR3 has 14 amino acids. Germline CDR1 is SGHDN and CDR2 is FVKESK. DNA for the CDR3: TGTGCCAGCAGCCAACGGGACAGTAATTCACCCCTCCACTTT. This sequence encodes CASSQRDSNSPLHF.

The chain is built from TRBV27 and TRBJ1-2; the D gene is possibly TRBD1 (6 bases). Trimming removed 11 bases at V and 2 bases at J, with 12 bases between. CDR1 and CDR2 (germline): MNHEY, SMNVEV (reference sequence). CDR3 length: 12 residues. Here the CDR3 DNA reads TGTGCCGGCCGGGACACCAACTATGGCTACACCTTC. Protein: CAGRDTNYGYTF.

This chain connects TRBV11-3 to TRBJ1-6; D may be TRBD1 (6 bases). With 2 bases removed from V and 8 bases from J, the gap between germline ends came to 7 bases. Per germline, CDR1 SGHNT and CDR2 YENEEA. There are 13 residues in the CDR3. CDR3 protein: CASSLRTDSPLHF. Here the CDR3 DNA reads TGTGCCAGCAGCTTAAGGACAGATTCACCCCTCCACTTT.

This clone turned up a few times. Other DNA sequences within the sample encode an identical CDR3. This chain uses TRBV27 with TRBJ1-2; D is undetermined. The CDR3 spans 14 residues. Germline lookup yields CDR1 MNHEY and CDR2 SMNVEV (reference sequence). Trimming took 0 bases from V and 0 from J, leaving 5 bases between them. This chain's CDR3 is CASSLSRANYGYTF. The CDR3 DNA is TGTGCCAGCAGTTTATCGAGGGCTAACTATGGCTACACCTTC.

The rearrangement uses TRBV13 and TRBJ2-2; tentatively, D is TRBD2 (5 bases). The CDR3 consists of 17 residues. CDR1 is PRHDT, CDR2 FYEKMQ, per germline (reference sequence). Trimming shortened V by 5 bases and J by 0 bases, and 16 bases separated the two germline ends. The CDR3 region has the DNA TGTGCCAGCAGCCCCAACTTAGCGAACACGAACACCGGGGAGCTGTTTTTT. Its protein is CASSPNLANTNTGELFF.

This chain uses TRBV6-5 with TRBJ1-6; a weak D match, TRBD1 (6 bases). From germline, CDR1 is MNHEY and CDR2 SVGAGI. Trimming left V 7 bases short and J 9 bases short, with 13 bases between. The CDR3 totals 13 residues. CDR3 bases: TGTGCCAGCACGGGACACCCCCCTTCACCCCTCCACTTT. This encodes CASTGHPPSPLHF.

J is TRBJ1-2 and V is TRBV10-1; D remains unclear. Trimming took 1 base from V and 5 from J, leaving 8 bases between them. Germline V gene lookup returns CDR1 WNHNN and CDR2 SYGVQD (reference sequence). CDR3 length: 13 residues. The chain's CDR3 is CASSEWRAYGYTF. As DNA, the CDR3 is TGCGCCAGCAGTGAGTGGAGGGCGTATGGCTACACCTTC.